The 28 T cell receptor beta chains reported below all come from one sample, sequenced in a study of identical twins. TCRdb called the 5' RACE reads again in MiXCR, with one record for every CDR3 protein. The table lists more than 1.5 million distinct CDR3 sequences, roughly 35% of them singletons. Specimen: cord blood. The receptors derive from a newborn girl in good health.

This chain links TRBV2 with TRBJ2-2; the D gene is possibly TRBD2 (5 bases). CDR3 length: 15 residues. CDR1 and CDR2 from the germline V gene are SNHLY and FYNNEI. Trimming took 3 bases from V and 4 from J, leaving 12 bases between them. This chain's CDR3 is CASSDAEAGTGELFF. The DNA of the CDR3 is TGTGCCAGCAGTGACGCGGAGGCAGGCACCGGGGAGCTGTTTTTT.

The V and J genes are TRBV12-3 or TRBV12-4 and TRBJ2-7; the match to TRBD2 covers 15 bases. The junction had 10 bases not matched to a gene; V was cut back by 6 bases and J by 7 bases. The CDR3 runs to 16 residues. This CDR3 reads CASSHRTSGREDEQYF. The CDR3 bases are TGTGCCAGCAGCCATAGGACTAGCGGGAGGGAGGATGAGCAGTACTTC.

This sequence joins TRBV12-3 or TRBV12-4 and TRBJ1-1; D possibly corresponds to TRBD1 (6 bases). CDR3 length equals 17 residues. The V end was cut by 7 bases, the J end by 1 base, with 22 bases between. This chain's CDR3 is CASNSISGVRRNTEAFF. DNA for the CDR3: TGTGCCAGCAACTCAATCTCAGGGGTTAGGAGGAACACTGAAGCTTTCTTT.

The chain uses TRBV7-6 and TRBJ1-5; D uncertain. Germline lookup yields CDR1 SGHVS and CDR2 FNYEAQ. The CDR3 covers 16 residues. Deletions cut 1 base from V and 0 bases from J, with 10 bases between. CDR3 protein: CASSLGAGASNQPQHF. In DNA, the CDR3 is TGTGCCAGCAGCTTAGGGGCAGGAGCTAGCAATCAGCCCCAGCATTTT.

This clonotype turned up a few times. The rearrangement joins TRBV20-1 to TRBJ2-7; D may correspond to TRBD1 or TRBD2 (5 bases each). Trimming stripped 0 bases from V and 2 bases from J, with 8 bases between. CDR1 DFQATT and CDR2 SNEGSKA come from the germline V gene (reference sequence). This CDR3 is built from 13 residues. The CDR3 region is CSAREGVPYEQYF. CDR3 bases: TGCAGTGCTAGAGAGGGGGTCCCCTACGAGCAGTACTTC.

The genes are TRBV10-3 and TRBJ2-1, with TRBD2 matching over 15 bases. The CDR3 covers 16 residues. Losses at the gene ends were 6 bases for V and 7 bases for J; bases not matched to a gene: 7. Germline V gene sequence: CDR1 ENHRY, CDR2 SYGVKD. CDR3 amino acids: CAISGLAGGPRNEQFF. CDR3 nucleotide sequence: TGTGCCATCAGCGGACTAGCGGGAGGGCCGCGGAATGAGCAGTTCTTC.

The chain uses TRBV12-3 or TRBV12-4 and TRBJ2-3; TRBD2 agrees at 9 bases. J was trimmed by 3 bases and V by 6 bases; bases with no gene match: 7. The CDR3 totals 15 residues. CDR3 DNA: TGTGCCAGCAGCCCCCTAGCGGGAATAACAGATACGCAGTATTTT. Protein product: CASSPLAGITDTQYF.

The V call is TRBV10-3, the J call TRBJ1-1; TRBD1 is a possible D gene (5 bases). The germline V gene encodes CDR1 ENHRY and CDR2 SYGVKD. The CDR3 contains 14 residues. V was clipped by 10 bases and J by 7 bases, with 22 bases between them. CDR3 coding DNA: TGTGCCACGTCGTGGGACGCAAAACGTAGTGAAGCTTTCTTT. Translating it yields CATSWDAKRSEAFF.

The chain employs TRBV5-1 and TRBJ1-3; D gene uncertain. Trimming took 3 bases from V and 3 from J, leaving 7 bases between them. The CDR3 consists of 13 residues. Germline loops: CDR1 SGHRS, CDR2 YFSETQ. CDR3 region: CASSSLNGNTIYF. In nucleotides, the CDR3 is TGCGCCAGCAGCTCCCTCAATGGAAACACCATATATTTT.

The V gene is TRBV3-1, the J gene TRBJ2-7; D unclear. Trimming pared 4 bases from V and 2 bases from J, leaving 9 bases between. CDR1 and CDR2 (germline): LGHDT, YNNKEL (reference sequence). The CDR3 contains 13 residues. The DNA for the CDR3 is TGTGCCAGCAGCCTTCTACCAGCCTACGAGCAGTACTTC. Amino acids: CASSLLPAYEQYF.

This clonotype was detected a few times. V and J are TRBV7-2 and TRBJ1-2; 8 positions agree with TRBD1. The CDR3 runs to 13 residues. CDR1 is SGHTA and CDR2 is FQGNSA in the germline V gene. J was trimmed by 7 bases and V by 4 bases; bases with no gene match: 5. CDR3 coding DNA: TGTGCCAGCAGCTCATCCAGGGGGCTTGGCTACACCTTC. This gives the protein CASSSSRGLGYTF.

This clonotype showed up just a few times. The rearrangement uses TRBV24-1 and TRBJ2-1, with D possibly being TRBD2 (6 bases). The V gene's germline CDR1 is KGHDR and CDR2 SFDVKD. V shed 5 bases and J shed 4 bases, with 8 bases lying between them. The CDR3 is 13 amino acids. CDR3 in DNA: TGTGCCACCAGTGTAGCGGCGTACAATGAGCAGTTCTTC. Translation gives CATSVAAYNEQFF.

At least ten counts were recorded for this clonotype. This chain uses TRBV29-1 with TRBJ2-2; D unclear. This CDR3 spans 11 amino acids. Germline values: CDR1 SQVTM, CDR2 ANQGSEA. V was pared by 3 bases and J by 4 bases, with 3 bases between. The CDR3 loop is CSVDSTGELFF. The CDR3 DNA is TGCAGCGTTGACAGCACCGGGGAGCTGTTTTTT.

This clonotype has more than one count but fewer than ten. V and J are TRBV12-3 or TRBV12-4 and TRBJ2-1; D might be TRBD2 (6 bases). The ends were cut back, 3 bases at V and 7 bases at J, with 19 bases in the middle. The CDR3 has 16 amino acids. In nucleotides, the CDR3 is TGTGCCAGCAGTTTCTGGGTTGGGGGGACCCTTAATGAGCAGTTCTTC. Its protein product is CASSFWVGGTLNEQFF.

This clonotype has more than one count but fewer than ten. The chain employs TRBV11-2 and TRBJ2-7; 7 bases align to TRBD1. Trimming removed 1 base from V and 3 bases from J; junction bases left unmatched: 9. Germline V gene sequence: CDR1 SGHAT, CDR2 FQNNGV. The CDR3 runs 16 residues. The CDR3 spells CASSLGWTGPNYEQYF. For the CDR3, the DNA is TGTGCCAGCAGCTTAGGCTGGACAGGACCCAACTACGAGCAGTACTTC.

V usage is TRBV6-5 and J usage is TRBJ1-5, with D maybe TRBD1 (6 bases). CDR1 and CDR2 (germline): MNHEY, SVGAGI. This CDR3 contains 19 residues. The V and J ends lost 2 bases and 0 bases respectively, with 20 bases between them. As DNA, the CDR3 is TGTGCCAGCAGTTACCGCCTTCGGGGGCAGGGCGATAGCAATCAGCCCCAGCATTTT. This translates into CASSYRLRGQGDSNQPQHF.

Many counts were recorded for this clonotype. V usage is TRBV12-3 or TRBV12-4 and J usage is TRBJ2-1; 8 bases fit TRBD2. This CDR3 comprises 15 residues. The J segment lost 7 bases and the V segment lost 7 bases, leaving 12 bases of the junction unmatched. The CDR3: CASMKEAGAANEQFF. CDR3 sequence (DNA): TGTGCCAGCATGAAAGAAGCGGGAGCGGCAAATGAGCAGTTCTTC.

This clonotype has just a few counts. This chain joins TRBV12-3 or TRBV12-4 and TRBJ1-4; a possible D gene is TRBD1 (6 bases). V lost 7 bases and J lost 3, with 15 bases in between. This CDR3 is 15 amino acids long. The CDR3 spells CASTTAGAPNEKLFF. CDR3 in DNA: TGTGCCAGCACCACGGCAGGGGCACCTAATGAAAAACTGTTTTTT.

The gene calls are TRBV12-3 or TRBV12-4 and TRBJ1-1; D may be TRBD1 (5 bases). The CDR3 runs 14 residues. V was clipped by 7 bases and J by 2 bases, with 14 bases between them. The CDR3 here is CASKGGAYNTEAFF. The CDR3 nucleotides read TGTGCCAGCAAGGGAGGGGCCTATAACACTGAAGCTTTCTTT.

The CDR3 DNA is TGCGCCAGCAGCCAACCTCTGGGGGAAAGGGAGACCCAGTACTTC. This codes for CASSQPLGERETQYF. The chain is built from TRBV4-1 and TRBJ2-5; D tentatively reads TRBD1 or TRBD2 (5 bases each). CDR3 size: 15 residues. Trimming shortened V by 2 bases and J by 5 bases, and 15 bases separated the two germline ends. Germline-derived CDR1 and CDR2 are MGHRA and YSYEKL.

The table lists this clonotype with a few counts. The rearrangement links TRBV2 to TRBJ1-5; D unclear. Germline assignment: CDR1 SNHLY and CDR2 FYNNEI. The CDR3 covers 14 residues. The V end lost 3 bases, the J end lost 7 bases, and 13 bases lay between the germline ends. The CDR3 protein is CASSDMSVSQPQHF. The DNA of the CDR3 is TGTGCCAGCAGTGATATGTCGGTATCCCAGCCCCAGCATTTT.

Written as DNA, the CDR3 is TGTGCCAGCAGTTTCGAGACAGGCGGGATCGGGGAGCTGTTTTTT. Amino acid sequence: CASSFETGGIGELFF. This rearrangement joins TRBV12-3 or TRBV12-4 to TRBJ2-2; the D call may be TRBD1 or TRBD2 (6 bases each). V was cut by 3 bases and J by 7 bases, with 15 bases left in between. CDR3 length equals 15 residues.

The V gene is TRBV4-1, the J gene TRBJ2-5, with 9 bases that match TRBD2. Per germline, CDR1 MGHRA and CDR2 YSYEKL. The CDR3 extends over 15 amino acids. J gave up 4 bases and V 4 bases, and 7 bases lay outside the gene matches. CDR3 nucleotide sequence: TGCGCCAGCAGCCGGACAAAACTAGCGGGAGAGACCCAGTACTTC. It is translated as CASSRTKLAGETQYF.

This clonotype was picked up a small number of times. J is TRBJ1-6 and V is TRBV6-1; 8 nucleotides align to TRBD1. The CDR3 extends over 14 amino acids. Trimming took 2 bases from V and 7 from J; bases not matched to a gene: 1. CDR1 is MNHNS, CDR2 SASEGT, per germline. The CDR3 loop reads CASSESGGNSPLHF. In DNA form, the CDR3 reads TGTGCCAGCAGTGAATCAGGGGGCAATTCACCCCTCCACTTT.

The chain is built from TRBV6-4 and TRBJ1-1; no definite D call. This CDR3 has 14 residues. V dropped 3 bases and J dropped 3 bases, with 11 bases sitting between them. CDR1 is MRHNA and CDR2 is SNTAGT in the germline V gene. The CDR3 here is CASSEYGVDTEAFF. For the CDR3, the DNA is TGTGCCAGCAGTGAGTATGGGGTAGACACTGAAGCTTTCTTT.

This clonotype was seen more than once but under ten times. The rearrangement joins TRBV20-1 to TRBJ1-6; no reliable D call. There are 10 residues in the CDR3. V was cut by 3 bases and J by 9 bases, with 3 bases left in between. Germline lookup yields CDR1 DFQATT and CDR2 SNEGSKA (reference sequence). CDR3 region: CSASGSPLHF. The CDR3 DNA is TGCAGTGCTAGTGGTTCACCCCTCCACTTT.

The chain combines TRBV6-4 with TRBJ1-1, with a weak D call TRBD1 (5 bases). The CDR3 runs 15 residues. Between the trimmed V and J ends, which lost 8 bases and 6 bases, there was a span of 22 bases. From germline, CDR1 is MRHNA and CDR2 SNTAGT. The CDR3 reads CASLGFRDGGPEAFF. The DNA of the CDR3 is TGTGCCAGCTTGGGGTTCCGGGACGGGGGTCCTGAAGCTTTCTTT.

In its sample, this clonotype was seen a few times. The J gene is TRBJ2-3, the V gene TRBV20-1, with TRBD2 matching 8 bases. Trimming took 3 bases from V and 4 from J; bases not matched to a gene: 9. The CDR3 covers 15 residues. The V gene's germline CDR1 is DFQATT and CDR2 SNEGSKA (reference sequence). CDR3 in amino acids: CSASKLGGRPDTQYF. The DNA for the CDR3 is TGCAGTGCTAGTAAACTCGGCGGGAGGCCAGATACGCAGTATTTT.